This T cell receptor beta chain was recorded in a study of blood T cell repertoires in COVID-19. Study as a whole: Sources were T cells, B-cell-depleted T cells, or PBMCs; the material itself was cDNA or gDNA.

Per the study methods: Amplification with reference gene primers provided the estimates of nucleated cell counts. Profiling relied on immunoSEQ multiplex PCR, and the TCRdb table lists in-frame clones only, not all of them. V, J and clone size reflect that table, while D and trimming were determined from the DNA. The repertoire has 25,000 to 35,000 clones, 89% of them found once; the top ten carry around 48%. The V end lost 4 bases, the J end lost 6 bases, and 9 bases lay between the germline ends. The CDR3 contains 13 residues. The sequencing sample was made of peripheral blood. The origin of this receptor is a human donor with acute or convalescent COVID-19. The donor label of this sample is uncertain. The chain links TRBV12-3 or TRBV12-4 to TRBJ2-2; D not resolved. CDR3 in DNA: TGTGCCAGCAGTTCGGTAACGGCCGGGGAGCTGTTTTTT. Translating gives CASSSVTAGELFF.